This T cell receptor (beta chain) was captured in a study of cytomegalovirus exposure and HLA in healthy donors. Germline values: CDR1 MNHEY, CDR2 SMNVEV (reference sequence). V shed 6 bases and J shed 7 bases, with 7 bases lying between them. The CDR3 contains 12 residues. With 60 Vbeta and 13 Jbeta primers, the PCR was carried out. Here immunoSEQ multiplex PCR was the method, and the copy in TCRdb shows in-frame clones only, minus some. The sample records about 190,000 clones, roughly 77% being singletons. The TCR originated in a man aged 25-45 years in good health and CMV-seropositive. The chain joins TRBV27 to TRBJ1-6; tentative D call: TRBD1 (5 bases). Sequencing was done on a sample of PBMCs. CDR3 DNA: TGTGCCAGCAGGCAGGGAAATTCACCCCTCCACTTT. Translation: CASRQGNSPLHF.